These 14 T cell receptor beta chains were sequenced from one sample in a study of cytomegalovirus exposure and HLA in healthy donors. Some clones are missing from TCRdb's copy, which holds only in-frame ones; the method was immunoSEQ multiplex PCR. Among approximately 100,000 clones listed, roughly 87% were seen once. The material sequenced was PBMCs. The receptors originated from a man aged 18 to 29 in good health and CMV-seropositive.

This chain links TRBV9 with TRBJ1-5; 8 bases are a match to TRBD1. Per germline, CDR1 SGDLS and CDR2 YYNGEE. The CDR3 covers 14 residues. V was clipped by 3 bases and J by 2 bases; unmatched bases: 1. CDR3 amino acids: CASSAQGGNQPQHF. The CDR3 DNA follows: TGTGCCAGCAGCGCACAGGGGGGCAATCAGCCCCAGCATTTT.

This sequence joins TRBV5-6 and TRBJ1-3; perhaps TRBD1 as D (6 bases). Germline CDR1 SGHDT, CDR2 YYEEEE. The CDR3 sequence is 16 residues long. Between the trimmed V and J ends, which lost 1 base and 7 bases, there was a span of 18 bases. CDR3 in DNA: TGTGCCAGCAGCTTGTTGCTGGGGGCCGTGGGGAACACCATATATTTT. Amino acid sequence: CASSLLLGAVGNTIYF.

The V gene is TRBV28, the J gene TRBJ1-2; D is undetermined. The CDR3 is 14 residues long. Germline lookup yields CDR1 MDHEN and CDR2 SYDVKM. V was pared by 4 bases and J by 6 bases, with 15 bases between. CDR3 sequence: CASSYAGSDHGYTF. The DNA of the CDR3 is TGTGCCAGCAGTTATGCGGGTTCGGACCATGGCTACACCTTC.

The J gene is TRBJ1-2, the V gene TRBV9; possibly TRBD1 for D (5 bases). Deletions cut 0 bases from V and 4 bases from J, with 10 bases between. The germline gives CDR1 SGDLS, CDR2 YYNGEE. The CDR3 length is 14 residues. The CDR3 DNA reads TGTGCCAGCAGCGTAGGCGACAGTGGCTATGGCTACACCTTC. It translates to CASSVGDSGYGYTF. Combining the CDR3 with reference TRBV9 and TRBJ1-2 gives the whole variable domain DSGVTQTPKHLITATGQRVTLRCSPRSGDLSVYWYQQSLDQGLQFLIQYYNGEERAKGNILERFSAQQFPDLHSELNLSSLELGDSALYFCASSVGDSGYGYTFGSGTRLTVV.

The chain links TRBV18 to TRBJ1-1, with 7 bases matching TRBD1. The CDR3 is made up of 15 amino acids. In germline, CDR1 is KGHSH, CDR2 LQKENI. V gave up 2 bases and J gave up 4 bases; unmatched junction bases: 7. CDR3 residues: CASSPIQGGGTEAFF. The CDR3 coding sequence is TGTGCCAGCTCACCAATTCAGGGGGGCGGCACTGAAGCTTTCTTT.

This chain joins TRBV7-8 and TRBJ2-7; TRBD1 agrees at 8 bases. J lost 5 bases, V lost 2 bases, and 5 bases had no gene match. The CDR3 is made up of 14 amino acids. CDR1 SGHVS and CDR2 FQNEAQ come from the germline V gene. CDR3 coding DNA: TGTGCCAGCAGCTTAACTCAGGGGGCGGACGAGCAGTACTTC. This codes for CASSLTQGADEQYF.

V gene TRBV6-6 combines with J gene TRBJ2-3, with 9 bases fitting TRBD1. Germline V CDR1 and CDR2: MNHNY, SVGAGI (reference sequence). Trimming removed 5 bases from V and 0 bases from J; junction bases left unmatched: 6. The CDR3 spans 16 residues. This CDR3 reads CASSTSDRGSTDTQYF. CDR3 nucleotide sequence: TGTGCCAGCAGTACGTCCGACAGGGGGAGCACAGATACGCAGTATTTT.

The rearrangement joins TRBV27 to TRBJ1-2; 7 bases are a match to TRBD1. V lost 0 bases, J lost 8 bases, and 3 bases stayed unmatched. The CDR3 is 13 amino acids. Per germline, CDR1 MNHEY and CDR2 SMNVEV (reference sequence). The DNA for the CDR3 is TGTGCCAGCAGTTTATCCGGGACAGTGGGCTACACCTTC. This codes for CASSLSGTVGYTF.

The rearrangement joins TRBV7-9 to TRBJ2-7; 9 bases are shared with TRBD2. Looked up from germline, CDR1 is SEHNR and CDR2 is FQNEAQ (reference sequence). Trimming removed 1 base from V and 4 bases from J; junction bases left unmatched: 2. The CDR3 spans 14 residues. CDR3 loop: CASSLGSGGYEQYF. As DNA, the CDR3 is TGTGCCAGCAGCTTAGGGAGCGGGGGGTACGAGCAGTACTTC. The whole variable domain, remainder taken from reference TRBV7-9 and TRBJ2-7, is DTGVSQNPRHKITKRGQNVTFRCDPISEHNRLYWYRQTLGQGPEFLTYFQNEAQLEKSRLLSDRFSAERPKGSFSTLEIQRTEQGDSAMYLCASSLGSGGYEQYFGPGTRLTVT.

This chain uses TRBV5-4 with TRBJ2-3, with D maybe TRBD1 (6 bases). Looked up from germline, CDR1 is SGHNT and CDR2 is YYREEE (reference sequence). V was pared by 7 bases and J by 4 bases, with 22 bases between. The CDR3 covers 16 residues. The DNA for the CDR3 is TGTGCCAGCTCACTTAAGAGGGGGTTTGGCCCAGATACGCAGTATTTT. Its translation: CASSLKRGFGPDTQYF. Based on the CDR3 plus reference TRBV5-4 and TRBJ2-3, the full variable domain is ETGVTQSPTHLIKTRGQQVTLRCSSQSGHNTVSWYQQALGQGPQFIFQYYREEENGRGNFPPRFSGLQFPNYSSELNVNALELDDSALYLCASSLKRGFGPDTQYFGPGTRLTVL.

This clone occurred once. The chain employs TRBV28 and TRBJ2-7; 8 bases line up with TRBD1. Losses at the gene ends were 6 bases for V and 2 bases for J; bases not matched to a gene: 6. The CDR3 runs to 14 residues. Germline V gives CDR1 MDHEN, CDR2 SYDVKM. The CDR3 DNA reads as TGTGCCAGCAGGCCGCCGGGACAGGCCTACGAGCAGTACTTC. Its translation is CASRPPGQAYEQYF. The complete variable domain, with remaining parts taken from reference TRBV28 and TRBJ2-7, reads DVKVTQSSRYLVKRTGEKVFLECVQDMDHENMFWYRQDPGLGLRLIYFSYDVKMKEKGDIPEGYSVSREKKERFSLILESASTNQTSMYLCASRPPGQAYEQYFGPGTRLTVT.

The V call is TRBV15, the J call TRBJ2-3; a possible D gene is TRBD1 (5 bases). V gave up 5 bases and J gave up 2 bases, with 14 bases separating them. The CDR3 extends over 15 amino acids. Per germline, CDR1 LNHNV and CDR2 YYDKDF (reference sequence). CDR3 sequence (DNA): TGTGCCACCAGCGAAGAGGTGGGGCCCACAGATACGCAGTATTTT. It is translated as CATSEEVGPTDTQYF.

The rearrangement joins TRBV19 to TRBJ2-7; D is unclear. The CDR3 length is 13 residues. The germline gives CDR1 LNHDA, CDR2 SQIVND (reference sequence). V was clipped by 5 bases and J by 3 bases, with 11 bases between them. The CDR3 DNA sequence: TGTGCCAGTAGTGGGCAGGTCCTCTACGAGCAGTACTTC. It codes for CASSGQVLYEQYF.

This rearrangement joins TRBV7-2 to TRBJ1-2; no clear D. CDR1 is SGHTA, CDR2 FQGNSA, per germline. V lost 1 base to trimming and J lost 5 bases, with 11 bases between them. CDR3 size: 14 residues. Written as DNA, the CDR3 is TGTGCCAGCAGCTTAGGAGCCCTAAAGTATGGCTACACCTTC. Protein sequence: CASSLGALKYGYTF.